Shown below are 5 T cell receptor beta chains from a single sample sequenced in a study of blood T cell repertoires in COVID-19. Sequencing was performed with immunoSEQ multiplex PCR; in TCRdb, only in-frame clones are kept and a portion is missing. In the table there are 15,000 to 20,000 clones, 91% of which are singletons. The sample was peripheral blood. Source of these receptors: a human donor in a cohort sampled during active COVID-19.

V usage is TRBV7-9 and J usage is TRBJ1-2; possibly TRBD1 for D (6 bases). The CDR3 totals 12 residues. V lost 1 base and J lost 7, with 7 bases in between. Germline V gives CDR1 SEHNR, CDR2 FQNEAQ (reference sequence). This CDR3 reads CASSLEQGGYTF. The CDR3 DNA sequence: TGTGCCAGCAGCTTAGAACAGGGTGGCTACACCTTC. Supplemented by reference TRBV7-9 and TRBJ1-2, the full variable domain reads DTGVSQNPRHKITKRGQNVTFRCDPISEHNRLYWYRQTLGQGPEFLTYFQNEAQLEKSRLLSDRFSAERPKGSFSTLEIQRTEQGDSAMYLCASSLEQGGYTFGSGTRLTVV.

The rearrangement uses TRBV27 and TRBJ1-2; TRBD1 might be the D (5 bases). This CDR3 contains 14 residues. Germline assignment: CDR1 MNHEY and CDR2 SMNVEV (reference sequence). Between the trimmed V and J ends, which lost 3 bases and 5 bases, there was a span of 13 bases. For the CDR3, the DNA is TGTGCCAGCAGTTTTGACCCATCAGGGTATGGCTACACCTTC. This sequence encodes CASSFDPSGYGYTF.

This chain connects TRBV14 to TRBJ2-2; D gene unclear. V was clipped by 2 bases and J by 7 bases, with 8 bases between them. The CDR3 totals 13 residues. Germline CDR1 and CDR2: SGHDN and FVKESK. CDR3 residues: CASSQFRYGELFF. CDR3 DNA: TGTGCCAGCAGCCAATTTAGATACGGGGAGCTGTTTTTT. Supplemented by reference TRBV14 and TRBJ2-2, the full variable domain reads EAGVTQFPSHSVIEKGQTVTLRCDPISGHDNLYWYRRVMGKEIKFLLHFVKESKQDESGMPNNRFLAERTGGTYSTLKVQPAELEDSGVYFCASSQFRYGELFFGEGSRLTVL.

The chain combines TRBV6-4 with TRBJ2-1, with 7 bases that match TRBD2. The germline V gene has CDR1 MRHNA and CDR2 SNTAGT. CDR3 length: 16 amino acids. Trimming removed 5 bases from V and 8 bases from J; junction bases left unmatched: 15. The CDR3 reads CASSPRFGGRGDEQFF. CDR3 nucleotides: TGTGCCAGCAGTCCTCGGTTTGGCGGGAGAGGGGATGAGCAGTTCTTC.

The chain employs TRBV7-8 and TRBJ1-2, with D hard to call. The length of the CDR3 is 15 residues. Trimming cost V 2 bases and J 5 bases, with 15 bases left between them. In germline, CDR1 is SGHVS, CDR2 FQNEAQ. This chain's CDR3 is CASSLLPGSKYGYTF. Written as DNA, the CDR3 is TGTGCCAGCAGCTTATTGCCGGGGAGCAAATATGGCTACACCTTC. Based on the CDR3 plus reference TRBV7-8 and TRBJ1-2, the full variable domain is GAGVSQSPRYKVAKRGQDVALRCDPISGHVSLFWYQQALGQGPEFLTYFQNEAQLDKSGLPSDRFFAERPEGSVSTLKIQRTQQEDSAVYLCASSLLPGSKYGYTFGSGTRLTVV.